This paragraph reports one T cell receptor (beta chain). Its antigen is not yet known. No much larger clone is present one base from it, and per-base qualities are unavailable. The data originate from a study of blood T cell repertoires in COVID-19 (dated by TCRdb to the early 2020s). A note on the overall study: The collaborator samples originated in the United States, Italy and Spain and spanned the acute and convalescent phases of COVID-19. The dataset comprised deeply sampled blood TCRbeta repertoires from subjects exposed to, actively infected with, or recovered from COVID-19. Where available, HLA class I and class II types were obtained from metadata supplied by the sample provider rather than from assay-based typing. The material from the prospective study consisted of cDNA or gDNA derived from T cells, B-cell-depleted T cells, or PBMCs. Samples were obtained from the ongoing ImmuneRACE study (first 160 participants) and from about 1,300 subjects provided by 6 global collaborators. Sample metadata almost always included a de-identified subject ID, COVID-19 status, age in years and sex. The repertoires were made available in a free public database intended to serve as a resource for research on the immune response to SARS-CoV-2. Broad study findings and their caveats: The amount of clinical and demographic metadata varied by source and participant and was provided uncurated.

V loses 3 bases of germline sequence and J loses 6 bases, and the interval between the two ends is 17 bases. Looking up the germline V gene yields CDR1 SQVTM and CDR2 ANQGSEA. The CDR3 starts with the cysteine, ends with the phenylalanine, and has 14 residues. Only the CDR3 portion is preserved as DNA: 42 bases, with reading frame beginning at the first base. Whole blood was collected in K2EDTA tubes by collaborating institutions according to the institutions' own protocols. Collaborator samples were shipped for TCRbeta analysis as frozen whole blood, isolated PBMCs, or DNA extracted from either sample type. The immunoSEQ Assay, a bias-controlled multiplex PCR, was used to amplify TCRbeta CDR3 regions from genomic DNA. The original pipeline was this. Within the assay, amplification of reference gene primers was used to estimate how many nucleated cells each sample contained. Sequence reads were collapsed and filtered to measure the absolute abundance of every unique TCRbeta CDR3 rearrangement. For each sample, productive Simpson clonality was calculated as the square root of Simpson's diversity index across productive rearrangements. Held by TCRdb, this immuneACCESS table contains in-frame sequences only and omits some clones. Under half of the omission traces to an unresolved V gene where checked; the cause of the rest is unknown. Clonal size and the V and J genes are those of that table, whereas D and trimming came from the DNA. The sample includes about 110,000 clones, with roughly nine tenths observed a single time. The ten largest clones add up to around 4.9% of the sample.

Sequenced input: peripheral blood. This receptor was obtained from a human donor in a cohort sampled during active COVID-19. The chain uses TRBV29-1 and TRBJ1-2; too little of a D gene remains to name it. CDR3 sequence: CSVESRFEANGYTF. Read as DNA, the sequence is TGCAGCGTTGAGTCCCGATTCGAAGCCAATGGCTACACCTTC.